This T cell receptor (beta chain) is drawn from a study of OX40 agonist ivuxolimab in advanced cancers. Libraries were prepared by immunoSEQ multiplex PCR; TCRdb keeps only in-frame clonotypes and omits some of them. The data hold fewer than 85,000 clones, with around 82% observed a single time. Samples were taken at baseline and on day 1 of cycles 4 and 7. This CDR3 has 15 amino acids. Germline CDR1 and CDR2: SGDLS and YYNGEE. V lost 2 bases and J lost 7; bases outside the gene matches: 9. The TCR comes from an adult with an advanced solid tumor such as melanoma, head and neck, liver or kidney cancer. The rearrangement links TRBV9 to TRBJ2-4; 7 bases are shared with TRBD2. Here the sequenced sample was CD4+ or CD8+ T cells sorted from blood, taken in a trial of the OX40 agonist ivuxolimab. The CDR3 coding sequence is TGTGCCAGCAGCGTTCTTTCCGGGGAGGGGAACATTCAGTACTTC. This codes for CASSVLSGEGNIQYF.